A single sample gave rise to the 21 T cell receptor beta chains below, sequenced in a study of breast tumors, draining lymph nodes, adjacent tissues. Axillary draining lymph nodes of breast cancer patients supplied the node samples. MiXCR, run by TCRdb on the multiplex PCR reads, gives a single entry per CDR3 protein. Here the sample spans about 170,000 distinct CDR3 sequences, around 35% being singletons. The sequencing input was axillary lymph node tissue. All receptors derive from a female donor with breast cancer. Some clones in this sample may be carry-over from other donors' samples.

This clonotype appeared many times. The rearrangement joins TRBV28 to TRBJ1-3, with 8 bases identical to TRBD1. Losses at the gene ends were 6 bases for V and 0 bases for J; bases not matched to a gene: 4. Germline CDR1 MDHEN, CDR2 SYDVKM. This CDR3 is built from 15 residues. The CDR3 loop is CASSADRVSGNTIYF. Written as DNA, the CDR3 is TGTGCCAGCAGCGCGGACAGGGTCTCTGGAAACACCATATATTTT. Full variable domain (outside the CDR3, taken from reference TRBV28 and TRBJ1-3): DVKVTQSSRYLVKRTGEKVFLECVQDMDHENMFWYRQDPGLGLRLIYFSYDVKMKEKGDIPEGYSVSREKKERFSLILESASTNQTSMYLCASSADRVSGNTIYFGEGSWLTVV.

Many counts were recorded for this clonotype. This chain connects TRBV10-1 to TRBJ1-2; maybe TRBD1 (5 bases). The CDR3 has 13 amino acids. Germline V gene data show CDR1 as WNHNN and CDR2 as SYGVQD (reference sequence). Between the trimmed V and J ends, which lost 3 bases and 14 bases, there was a span of 19 bases. The CDR3 is CASSDPGTTTKTF. The CDR3 DNA is TGCGCCAGCAGTGACCCGGGGACTACGACTAAAACCTTC.

The sample holds many counts of this clonotype. The V call is TRBV30, the J call TRBJ2-6; 11 bases match TRBD1. This CDR3 is built from 17 residues. Looked up from germline, CDR1 is GTSNPN and CDR2 is SVGIG (reference sequence). With V trimmed by 1 base and J by 0 bases, 2 bases remained unmatched. DNA of the CDR3: TGTGCCTGGAGTGGGACAGGGGGCTTCTCTGGGGCCAACGTCCTGACTTTC. Its protein is CAWSGTGGFSGANVLTF. The variable domain in full, completed from reference TRBV30 and TRBJ2-6, reads SQTIHQWPATLVQPVGSPLSLECTVEGTSNPNLYWYRQAAGRGLQLLFYSVGIGQISSEVPQNLSASRPQDRQFILSSKKLLLSDSGFYLCAWSGTGGFSGANVLTFGAGSRLTVL.

This clonotype was counted at least ten times. The V and J genes are TRBV5-1 and TRBJ2-5; D not resolved. Germline lookup yields CDR1 SGHRS and CDR2 YFSETQ. The CDR3 has 15 amino acids. Trimming stripped 0 bases from V and 5 bases from J, with 14 bases between. The CDR3 DNA follows: TGCGCCAGCAGCTTGGCCGGGTCAGAAGGGGAGACCCAGTACTTC. Translated, it gives CASSLAGSEGETQYF.

This clonotype was picked up many times. V and J are TRBV3-1 and TRBJ2-2; maybe TRBD2 (6 bases). Per germline, CDR1 LGHDT and CDR2 YNNKEL (reference sequence). The CDR3 loop spans 16 amino acids. V gave up 0 bases and J gave up 4 bases, with 12 bases separating them. CDR3 protein: CASSQDVFGSTGELFF. The CDR3 bases are TGTGCCAGCAGCCAAGATGTGTTCGGGAGCACCGGGGAGCTGTTTTTT.

This clonotype was detected ten times or more. The chain uses TRBV7-2 and TRBJ1-2; maybe TRBD1 (6 bases). This CDR3 has 17 amino acids. CDR1 is SGHTA, CDR2 FQGNSA, per germline. Trimming removed 1 base from V and 0 bases from J, with 15 bases in between. CDR3 in amino acids: CASSLVGGGASNYGYTF. CDR3 bases: TGTGCCAGCAGCTTAGTGGGGGGGGGCGCGTCTAACTATGGCTACACCTTC.

The rearrangement joins TRBV28 to TRBJ2-1; D perhaps matches TRBD2 (6 bases). In germline, CDR1 is MDHEN, CDR2 SYDVKM. Trimming left V 2 bases short and J 9 bases short, with 14 bases between. The CDR3 spans 14 residues. As DNA, the CDR3 is TGTGCCAGCAGTTTAAGGGCGGGGCGGGTTGAGCAGTTCTTC. It codes for CASSLRAGRVEQFF.

The chain combines TRBV19 with TRBJ1-4; D is ambiguous. Trimming pared 6 bases from V and 14 bases from J, leaving 25 bases between. The germline V gene has CDR1 LNHDA and CDR2 SQIVND (reference sequence). This CDR3 region has 15 residues. DNA for the CDR3: TGTGCCAGTAGCCATTCGGGCAGAGGTGGGAGAAAGCTGTTTTTT. The encoded protein is CASSHSGRGGRKLFF.

The chain's CDR3 is CASSPGITVQDRPGNTIYF. The CDR3 bases are TGTGCCAGCAGCCCCGGGATAACCGTCCAGGATCGTCCTGGAAACACCATATATTTT. J is TRBJ1-3 and V is TRBV25-1, with no clear D. Germline CDR1 MGHDK, CDR2 SYGVNS. CDR3 size: 19 residues. V lost 6 bases and J lost 2, with 26 bases in between. Full variable domain (missing parts from reference TRBV25-1 and TRBJ1-3): EADIYQTPRYLVIGTGKKITLECSQTMGHDKMYWYQQDPGMELHLIHYSYGVNSTEKGDLSSESTVSRIRTEHFPLTLESARPSHTSQYLCASSPGITVQDRPGNTIYFGEGSWLTVV.

V gene TRBV6-1 combines with J gene TRBJ2-4; TRBD1 agrees at 9 bases. V shed 1 base, J shed 8 bases, and the junction held 6 bases outside the gene matches. This CDR3 is built from 15 residues. Germline assignment: CDR1 MNHNS and CDR2 SASEGT. The CDR3 coding sequence is TGTGCCAGCAGTGAAGAACAGGGGGCGCTGGACATTCAGTACTTC. Its protein is CASSEEQGALDIQYF.

The genes are TRBV12-3 or TRBV12-4 and TRBJ2-1, with 10 bases fitting TRBD2. V gave up 4 bases and J gave up 7 bases; unmatched junction bases: 7. The CDR3 loop spans 15 amino acids. CDR3 DNA: TGTGCCAGCAGTTCTCGGGTAGCGGGAGGTAATGAGCAGTTCTTC. Translation: CASSSRVAGGNEQFF.

As to this clonotype: A much more abundant neighbour one base away suggests this may be a read error. V is TRBV20-1 and J is TRBJ2-7; 10 nucleotides align to TRBD2. Germline V gene lookup returns CDR1 DFQATT and CDR2 SNEGSKA (reference sequence). CDR3 size: 14 residues. The CDR3: CSARKRGGPSEQHF. CDR3 in DNA: TGCAGTGCTAGGAAGCGGGGGGGTCCCTCCGAGCAGCACTTC.

Many counts were recorded for this clonotype. The J gene is TRBJ2-1, the V gene TRBV9, with 7 bases that match TRBD2. Germline V gene lookup returns CDR1 SGDLS and CDR2 YYNGEE. The V segment lost 4 bases and the J segment 2 bases; nucleotides outside the gene matches: 6. The CDR3 length is 15 residues. The CDR3 here is CASSPPSGAYNEQFF. CDR3 nucleotides: TGTGCCAGCAGCCCCCCGAGCGGGGCCTACAATGAGCAGTTCTTC.

This clonotype appeared many times. The chain has TRBV20-1 and TRBJ2-7; D might be TRBD2 (5 bases). Germline V gives CDR1 DFQATT, CDR2 SNEGSKA (reference sequence). Trimming took off 3 bases at V and 0 bases at J, with 15 bases between the two ends. This CDR3 is 15 amino acids long. CDR3 DNA: TGCAGTGCTAGTGAGAGCGGCCTGAGCTCCTACGAGCAGTACTTC. Amino acid sequence: CSASESGLSSYEQYF.

This clonotype was seen a few times. The chain employs TRBV28 and TRBJ2-7; no firm D call. This CDR3 contains 15 residues. Trimming pared 5 bases from V and 6 bases from J, leaving 20 bases between. The germline V gene encodes CDR1 MDHEN and CDR2 SYDVKM. The CDR3 DNA sequence: TGTGCCAGCAGTGTAGGTGGAAGCCCGTTGGGCGAGCAGTACTTC. Translation gives CASSVGGSPLGEQYF.

This clonotype was recorded a few times. The chain is built from TRBV4-1 and TRBJ2-1, with D possibly matching TRBD2 (5 bases). V was pared by 4 bases and J by 10 bases, with 32 bases between. Germline CDR1 is MGHRA and CDR2 is YSYEKL. The CDR3 length is 19 residues. CDR3 sequence (DNA): TGCGCCAGCAGCCGAACCGGGCCCCTTGGGATGAGCAGTTCGGGAGAGCAGTTCTTC. This encodes CASSRTGPLGMSSSGEQFF.

This clonotype was counted ten times or more. The J gene is TRBJ1-2, the V gene TRBV6-5; D perhaps matches TRBD1 (5 bases). CDR1 is MNHEY and CDR2 is SVGAGI in the germline V gene. The germline V and J ends were trimmed by 6 bases and 3 bases, with 8 bases remaining between them. This CDR3 is 12 amino acids long. Written as DNA, the CDR3 is TGTGCCAGCAGGGACACTCACTATGGCTACACCTTC. Protein: CASRDTHYGYTF.

This chain uses TRBV7-9 with TRBJ2-5, with 10 positions matching TRBD1. The V gene end was trimmed by 7 bases and the J gene end by 5 bases; junction bases not matched to a gene: 10. CDR1 and CDR2 from the germline V gene are SEHNR and FQNEAQ (reference sequence). This CDR3 comprises 15 residues. The CDR3 loop is CASNAGQGLEETQYF. The CDR3 coding sequence is TGTGCCAGCAACGCGGGACAGGGGCTGGAGGAGACCCAGTACTTC.

This clonotype was recorded many times. The junction departs from germline at one end; a sequencing error may be responsible. This rearrangement joins TRBV6-4 to TRBJ1-2; D uncertain. In germline, CDR1 is MRHNA, CDR2 SNTAGT. CDR3 length equals 15 residues. CDR3 bases: TGTGCCAGCAGTCACTCCCCGGACGGCTTCTATGGCTACACCTTC. Encoded protein: CASSHSPDGFYGYTF.

The sample holds many counts of this clonotype. The chain is built from TRBV24-1 and TRBJ1-2; the D is unclear. Trimming cost V 8 bases and J 3 bases, with 12 bases left between them. Germline V gene lookup returns CDR1 KGHDR and CDR2 SFDVKD. The CDR3 extends over 13 amino acids. The CDR3, as DNA: TGTGCCACCATCGGGCAGTCGTACTATGGCTACACCTTC. Its protein product is CATIGQSYYGYTF.

This clonotype was counted at least ten times. The chain carries TRBV7-9 and TRBJ2-5, with D uncertain. The CDR3 runs to 16 residues. Trimming removed 4 bases from V and 2 bases from J, with 17 bases in between. Germline CDR1 SEHNR, CDR2 FQNEAQ (reference sequence). In nucleotides, the CDR3 is TGTGCCAGCAGCTCCCGGCCAGGAGCCCTACAAGAGACCCAGTACTTC. Residues: CASSSRPGALQETQYF. The whole variable domain, filled in from reference TRBV7-9 and TRBJ2-5, reads DTGVSQNPRHKITKRGQNVTFRCDPISEHNRLYWYRQTLGQGPEFLTYFQNEAQLEKSRLLSDRFSAERPKGSFSTLEIQRTEQGDSAMYLCASSSRPGALQETQYFGPGTRLLVL.